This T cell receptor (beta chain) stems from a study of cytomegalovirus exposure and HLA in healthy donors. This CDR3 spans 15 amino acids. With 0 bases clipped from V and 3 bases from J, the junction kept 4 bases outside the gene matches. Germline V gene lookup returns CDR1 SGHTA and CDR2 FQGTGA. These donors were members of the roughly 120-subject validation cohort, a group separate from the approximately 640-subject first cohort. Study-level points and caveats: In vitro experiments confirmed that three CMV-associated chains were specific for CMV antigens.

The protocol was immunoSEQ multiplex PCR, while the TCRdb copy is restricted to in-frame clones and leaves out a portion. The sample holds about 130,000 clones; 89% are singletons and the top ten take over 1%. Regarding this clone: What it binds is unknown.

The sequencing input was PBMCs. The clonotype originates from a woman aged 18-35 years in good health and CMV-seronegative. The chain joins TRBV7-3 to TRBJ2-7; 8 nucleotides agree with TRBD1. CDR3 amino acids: CASSLTPGTGYEQYF. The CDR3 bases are TGTGCCAGCAGCTTAACCCCCGGGACAGGCTACGAGCAGTACTTC.